This entry lists 2 T cell receptor beta chains sequenced from one sample in a study of blood T cell repertoires in COVID-19. The data were produced by immunoSEQ multiplex PCR, yet TCRdb's version contains in-frame clones alone and is incomplete. The sample has about 160,000 clones, 81% seen once. Material for sequencing was PBMCs or T cells enriched from blood (not recorded which). The receptors here all came from a woman between 40 and 55 years old with acute COVID-19.

This chain joins TRBV28 and TRBJ1-4; 9 bases line up with TRBD1. Germline CDR1 and CDR2: MDHEN and SYDVKM. The CDR3 is 14 amino acids. The V gene end was trimmed by 6 bases and the J gene end by 6 bases; junction bases not matched to a gene: 5. The CDR3 here is CASSSGTGHEKLFF. The CDR3 DNA reads as TGTGCCAGCAGCTCCGGGACAGGGCATGAAAAACTGTTTTTT.

This clone was seen a single time. J is TRBJ2-1 and V is TRBV7-3, with 12 positions matching TRBD2. J gave up 2 bases and V 2 bases, and 1 base lay outside the gene matches. Germline V CDR1 and CDR2: SGHTA, FQGTGA. This CDR3 contains 16 residues. CDR3 sequence (DNA): TGTGCCAGCAGCTTACTAGCGGGAGGGACCTACAATGAGCAGTTCTTC. Residues: CASSLLAGGTYNEQFF.